The T cell receptor (beta chain) described here comes from a study of CXCR3-negative and CXCR3-positive naive CD8 T cells. All TRB cDNA libraries came from 5' RACE performed with UMI labels. TCRdb re-analyzed the 5' RACE reads; it lists each CDR3 protein once, without DNA. This listing includes about 80,000 distinct CDR3 sequences. CDR1 SGHVS and CDR2 FNYEAQ come from the germline V gene. The CDR3 length is 16 residues. The sequence was obtained from a human donor in good health. Some clones in this sample may be carry-over from other donors' samples. The gene calls are TRBV7-6 and TRBJ2-7; TCRdb's D gene call, TRBD1, goes unchecked for lack of DNA. The material sequenced was naive CXCR3- CD8+ T cells from blood. Subset here: CD45RO-CCR7+CD27+CD95- naive CD8+ T cells lacking CXCR3 (TNR3-). The CDR3 is CASSLGMDTGYYEQYF.